This T cell receptor beta chain was found in a study of identical twins. Per the germline V gene, CDR1 is ENHRY and CDR2 is SYGVKD. The CDR3 runs 17 residues. V was pared by 3 bases and J by 0 bases, with 17 bases between. TCRdb recomputed calls from the 5' RACE reads with MiXCR, one row per CDR3 protein. The sample shows over 600,000 distinct CDR3 sequences, around 21% of them seen only once. These data also formed part of another study, on T cells expressing NK-cell markers.

The chain employs TRBV10-3 and TRBJ1-1; D is unclear. The sequence was obtained from a woman between 18 and 29 years old in good health. The material sequenced was PBMCs. CDR3 region: CAISDVLSADLNTEAFF. As DNA, the CDR3 is TGTGCCATCAGTGATGTTTTGTCGGCGGACCTGAACACTGAAGCTTTCTTT.